This T cell receptor (beta chain) was identified in a study of OX40 agonist ivuxolimab in advanced cancers. Turning to the study itself: Each dose-escalation patient presented with hepatocellular carcinoma, melanoma, renal cell or head and neck cancer. General observations from the study: Relative to CD4+, CD8+ T cells held more expanded clones on average.

Autoimmune disease history or systemic immunosuppression led to patients being barred. Clones were read by immunoSEQ multiplex PCR, and TCRdb kept only the in-frame ones, dropping some. The sample yields fewer than 11,000 clones, roughly nine tenths seen once. The V and J ends lost 4 bases and 2 bases, in that order; junction bases with no gene match: 9. The CDR3 has 16 residues. Germline assignment: CDR1 SGHAT and CDR2 FQNNGV. With respect to this clone: Its antigen is as yet unknown.

The sequencing here drew on CD4+ or CD8+ T cells sorted from blood, taken in a trial of the OX40 agonist ivuxolimab. The sequence was collected from an adult with an advanced solid tumor such as melanoma, head and neck, liver or kidney cancer. The J gene is TRBJ2-5, the V gene TRBV11-2, with 8 nucleotides matching TRBD2. DNA for the CDR3: TGTGCCAGCAGCTGGCACCGCGGGGGGCTACAAGAGACCCAGTACTTC. Its translation: CASSWHRGGLQETQYF.